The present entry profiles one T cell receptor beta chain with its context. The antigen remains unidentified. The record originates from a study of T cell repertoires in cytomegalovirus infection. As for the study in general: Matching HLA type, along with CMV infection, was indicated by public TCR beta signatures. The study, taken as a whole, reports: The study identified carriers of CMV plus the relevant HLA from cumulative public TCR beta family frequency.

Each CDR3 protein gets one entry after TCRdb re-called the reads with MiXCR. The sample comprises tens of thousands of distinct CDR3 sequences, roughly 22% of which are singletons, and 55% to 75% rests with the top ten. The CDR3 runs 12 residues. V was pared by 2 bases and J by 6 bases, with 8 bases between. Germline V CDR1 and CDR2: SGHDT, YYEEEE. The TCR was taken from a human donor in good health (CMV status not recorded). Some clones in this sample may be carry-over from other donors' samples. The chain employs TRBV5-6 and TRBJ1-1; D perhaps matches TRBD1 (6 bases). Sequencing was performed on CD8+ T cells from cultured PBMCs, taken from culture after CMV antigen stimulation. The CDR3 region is CASSFGGPEAFF. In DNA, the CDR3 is TGTGCCAGCAGCTTTGGGGGCCCTGAAGCTTTCTTT.